This T cell receptor (beta chain) was identified in a study of control samples from healthy donors and cancer patients. Sequenced by immunoSEQ multiplex PCR; TCRdb stores in-frame clones only, minus some. The table records 180,000 or so clones, 93% of them present only once. Trimming pared 4 bases from V and 6 bases from J, leaving 9 bases between. This CDR3 spans 12 amino acids. Germline-derived CDR1 and CDR2 are GTSNPN and SVGIG (reference sequence). This clonotype originated in an older woman in good health. The genes are TRBV30 and TRBJ1-4; D is perhaps TRBD1 (5 bases). Input material: blood. The CDR3 bases are TGTGCCTGGAACGGAGGGGATGAAAAACTGTTTTTT. The encoded protein is CAWNGGDEKLFF.